Following are 8 T cell receptor beta chains from one sample sequenced in a study of shared clonotypes between healthy human individuals. Clones were sequenced by immunoSEQ multiplex PCR, and TCRdb holds only the in-frame ones, with some missing. The repertoire has about 480,000 clones, 75% to 80% of them found once; the top ten carry under 15%. The material sequenced was PBMCs. The receptors were gathered from a woman aged 40 to 50 in good health. Some clones in this sample may be carry-over from other donors' samples.

The chain combines TRBV4-2 with TRBJ2-1; D ambiguous. Germline CDR1 LGHNA, CDR2 YNFKEQ. The CDR3 is 13 residues long. Trimming cost V 3 bases and J 2 bases, with 5 bases left between them. This CDR3 is CASSQGTYNEQFF. The CDR3 region has the DNA TGTGCCAGCAGCCAGGGGACCTACAATGAGCAGTTCTTC.

The genes are TRBV5-1 and TRBJ2-7; 9 positions match TRBD2. The CDR3 is made up of 15 amino acids. The germline gives CDR1 SGHRS, CDR2 YFSETQ. V lost 4 bases and J lost 4; bases outside the gene matches: 9. CDR3 sequence reads: CASSRAAGGGYEQYF. The CDR3 bases are TGCGCCAGCAGCCGGGCAGCGGGAGGAGGTTACGAGCAGTACTTC.

This clone was seen once. In DNA form, the CDR3 reads TGTGCCAGCTCACCCACGGAAACCTACGAGCAGTACTTC. Its protein product is CASSPTETYEQYF. The chain is built from TRBV18 and TRBJ2-7; D uncertain. Germline V gene data show CDR1 as KGHSH and CDR2 as LQKENI. Between the trimmed V and J ends, which lost 3 bases and 2 bases, there was a span of 8 bases. The CDR3 covers 13 residues.

The CDR3 region has the DNA TGTGCCAGCAGCCAAGTGGAACCGGGACAGGGATTCTATATGAACACTGAAGCTTTCTTT. Residues: CASSQVEPGQGFYMNTEAFF. This chain links TRBV4-2 with TRBJ1-1, with 9 positions matching TRBD1. CDR3 length: 20 amino acids. With 1 base clipped from V and 0 bases from J, the junction kept 15 bases outside the gene matches. Germline V gene data show CDR1 as LGHNA and CDR2 as YNFKEQ.

V usage is TRBV16 and J usage is TRBJ2-7; D unresolved. The CDR3 runs 12 residues. CDR1 is KGHSY, CDR2 FQNENV, per germline. V shed 1 base and J shed 1 base, with 2 bases lying between them. CDR3 protein: CASSQLSYEQYF. CDR3 sequence (DNA): TGTGCCAGCAGCCAATTGTCCTACGAGCAGTACTTC.

The chain uses TRBV30 and TRBJ1-2; 12 bases align to TRBD1. The CDR3 loop spans 16 amino acids. Germline lookup yields CDR1 GTSNPN and CDR2 SVGIG (reference sequence). V lost 4 bases and J lost 8; bases outside the gene matches: 14. DNA of the CDR3: TGTGCCTGGAATCCGGGGACAGGGGGCGTATTGGAGGGCTACACCTTC. It is translated as CAWNPGTGGVLEGYTF.

This chain joins TRBV6-1 and TRBJ2-1; D not certain. Germline V gene sequence: CDR1 MNHNS, CDR2 SASEGT. This CDR3 region has 14 residues. V was shortened by 0 bases and J by 2 bases, with 5 bases between the two germline ends. The CDR3 DNA follows: TGTGCCAGCAGTGAAGCCTCTGCCTACAATGAGCAGTTCTTC. This sequence encodes CASSEASAYNEQFF.

The CDR3: CASSPPRPGTNYGYTF. The CDR3 coding sequence is TGTGCCAGCAGCCCCCCCCGGCCAGGGACCAACTATGGCTACACCTTC. The chain employs TRBV5-6 and TRBJ1-2; D is possibly TRBD1 (5 bases). The CDR3 spans 16 residues. Between the trimmed V and J ends, which lost 4 bases and 2 bases, there was a span of 18 bases. CDR1 is SGHDT and CDR2 is YYEEEE in the germline V gene. The full variable domain, its missing parts supplied by reference TRBV5-6 and TRBJ1-2, is DAGVTQSPTHLIKTRGQQVTLRCSPKSGHDTVSWYQQALGQGPQFIFQYYEEEERQRGNFPDRFSGHQFPNYSSELNVNALLLGDSALYLCASSPPRPGTNYGYTFGSGTRLTVV.